The rows below give T cell receptor beta chains drawn from one sample of a study of blood T cell repertoires in COVID-19. Sequencing used immunoSEQ multiplex PCR; TCRdb keeps in-frame clones, though not all of them. The sample holds more than 55,000 clones, roughly 85% seen once. The sequenced sample was peripheral blood. The origin of the receptors is a woman aged 80 or older with acute or convalescent COVID-19. The CDR3 runs from the conserved cysteine through the conserved F or W. The D gene is left open where the match is weak. Expanded clones are given a class, and other clones once, few, many or no size at all.

d_gene: -; v_gene: TRBV5-4; abundance: -; j_gene: TRBJ2-1; CDR3nt: TGTGCCAGCTCATGGGGCGTAGTGTATAATGAGCAGTTCTTC; CDR3aa: CASSWGVVYNEQFF
d_gene: -; v_gene: TRBV28; abundance: -; j_gene: TRBJ2-7; CDR3nt: TGTGCCAGCAATAGCCAGTCCTACGAGCAGTACTTC; CDR3aa: CASNSQSYEQYF
d_gene: -; v_gene: TRBV9; abundance: -; j_gene: TRBJ2-1; CDR3nt: TGTGCCAGCAGTTCAGGGGTACCTGTTCCCTACAATGAGCAGTTCTTC; CDR3aa: CASSSGVPVPYNEQFF
d_gene: -; v_gene: TRBV7-9; abundance: once; j_gene: TRBJ1-6; CDR3nt: TGTGCCAGCAGCGCTAGGACATCCTATAATTCACCCCTCCACTTT; CDR3aa: CASSARTSYNSPLHF
d_gene: TRBD1; v_gene: TRBV6-1; abundance: -; j_gene: TRBJ2-3; CDR3nt: TGTGCCAGCAGTGAAGCGGGTGGACAGGGAAGAGATACGCAGTATTTT; CDR3aa: CASSEAGGQGRDTQYF
d_gene: -; v_gene: TRBV3-1/TRBV3-2; abundance: -; j_gene: TRBJ1-5; CDR3nt: TGTGCCAGCAGCCTTACCGCGGTGCCCGAACAGCCCCAGCATTTT; CDR3aa: CASSLTAVPEQPQHF
d_gene: -; v_gene: TRBV7-2; abundance: -; j_gene: TRBJ1-4; CDR3nt: TGTGCCAGCAGCTTAGAGGGGCGTGGGGGGAATGAAAAACTGTTTTTT; CDR3aa: CASSLEGRGGNEKLFF
d_gene: TRBD1; v_gene: TRBV5-1; abundance: -; j_gene: TRBJ1-2; CDR3nt: TGCGCCAGCAGCTGGGCGGGACAGGGGGACGGCTACACCTTC; CDR3aa: CASSWAGQGDGYTF
d_gene: TRBD1; v_gene: TRBV5-1; abundance: many; j_gene: TRBJ1-1; CDR3nt: TGCGCCAGCAGCCTAGACAGGGTTCTGAACACTGAAGCTTTCTTT; CDR3aa: CASSLDRVLNTEAFF
d_gene: -; v_gene: TRBV19; abundance: -; j_gene: TRBJ2-6; CDR3nt: TGTGCCAGTAGTATTGCAGGTTCCGGGGCCAACGTCCTGACTTTC; CDR3aa: CASSIAGSGANVLTF
d_gene: TRBD1; v_gene: TRBV6-5; abundance: -; j_gene: TRBJ1-4; CDR3nt: TGTGCCAGCAGTTACGTGGACAGGGAGACTAATGAAAAACTGTTTTTT; CDR3aa: CASSYVDRETNEKLFF
d_gene: TRBD2; v_gene: TRBV11-2; abundance: -; j_gene: TRBJ2-5; CDR3nt: TGTGCCAGCAGCATGGGACTAGCGGGCGAGGTCCAGTACTTC; CDR3aa: CASSMGLAGEVQYF
d_gene: -; v_gene: TRBV3-1/TRBV3-2; abundance: -; j_gene: TRBJ1-1; CDR3nt: TGTGCCAGCAGCCCCGGGGGGCTGAACACTGAAGCTTTCTTT; CDR3aa: CASSPGGLNTEAFF
d_gene: -; v_gene: TRBV6-2/TRBV6-3; abundance: few; j_gene: TRBJ2-5; CDR3nt: TGTGCCAGCAGTTACTCGCTCTGGCGGGAGACCCAGTACTTC; CDR3aa: CASSYSLWRETQYF
d_gene: -; v_gene: TRBV6-5; abundance: -; j_gene: TRBJ2-3; CDR3nt: TGTGCCAGCAGTTACCGGGATCCCGGCACAGATACGCAGTATTTT; CDR3aa: CASSYRDPGTDTQYF
d_gene: TRBD1; v_gene: TRBV7-9; abundance: -; j_gene: TRBJ2-7; CDR3nt: TGTGCCAGCAGCTTAGTAGGGACAGGAGCCTACGAGCAGTACTTC; CDR3aa: CASSLVGTGAYEQYF